This T cell receptor (beta chain) was recovered during a study of blood T cells in healthy people across ages (dated by TCRdb to between 2015 and 2017). Turning to the overall study: In model experiments, template switching captured about one uniquely barcoded TCR beta cDNA molecule for every two T cells. Using the same blood draw, the study looked at two additional independent replicas of 1 million unique cDNA reads for two donors, one aged 18 to 30 and the other aged 80 or older. Four age groups were formed from the donors: young (average about 16 years), middle-aged (around 37), aged (about 62) and long-lived (around 82). To track age-related changes in TCR beta repertoire diversity, the study relied on deep sequencing normalized with unique cDNA molecular identifiers. Results and caveats for the whole study, not just this receptor: The CMV infection status of donors was not known, potentially confounding age-related changes in expanded clonotypes. Total diversity estimates from one million sequenced T cells were considered lower bounds and underestimates. There was a strong correlation between observed TCR beta diversity and the percentage of naive T cells measured by flow cytometry. As age increased, observed TCR beta diversity per million T cells dropped in a roughly linear way, and a significant reduction was already evident by age roughly 36. Compared with the aged group, more naive CD4+ T cells, fewer expanded clones and increased TCR diversity were shown by the long-lived group, suggesting age selection. Conclusive comparison of naive and antigen-experienced compartments was prevented by the profiling of bulk unsorted PBMCs.

Donors were 39 systemically healthy Caucasian individuals from Russia aged about 6 to 100 years. Each donor gave roughly 9 milliliters of peripheral blood, drawn into EDTA-treated Vacutainer tubes. Ficoll-Paque density-gradient centrifugation was used to isolate PBMCs, with at least 7 million obtained per sample. Total RNA was extracted from PBMCs with Trizol reagent, with at least 6 micrograms obtained per sample. Naive CD45RAhigh/CD27high T cell percentages were measured by flow cytometry on a PBMC aliquot from every donor. Concerning this clonotype itself: Its antigen is still unknown. The record has no base qualities; no much larger clone is one base away.

The library came from 5' RACE. The reads were generated on an Illumina HiSeq 2500. A second PCR of roughly 7 to 11 cycles was performed with a sample-barcoded 5' primer and a J-beta primer mix. A unique molecular identifier was introduced onto each TCR beta cDNA molecule by a template-switch 5' adaptor carrying 12 random nucleotides. Each sample yielded at least 3 million CDR3-containing paired-end reads. First-strand cDNA synthesis was performed from all RNA using the Mint cDNA synthesis kit, with priming by a TRBC-specific oligonucleotide. Following uracil-DNA glycosylase treatment, a first 18-cycle PCR with universal primers M1SS and BC2_uni_R was performed on all cDNA. From the authors' description of their analysis: For normalization, 1 million high-quality reads, each with a distinct molecular identifier, were randomly selected from each sample. Instead of being binned into consensus sequences, reads with shared molecular identifiers were discarded. CDR3 identification, clonotype clustering and error correction used MiTCR with a Q25 quality threshold and the strictest error-elimination algorithm. A nonparametric unseen species model with Euler transformation was used to estimate a lower bound on total TCR beta diversity. TCRdb took the public reads, trimmed them with fastp at Q25, ran MiXCR for clone calling and kept in-frame beta chains. When rows share a CDR3 protein, they turn into one entry using the most common DNA and genes. Clone size and V and J calls follow TCRdb, not the original study. The sample table lists 600,000 to 1,000,000 distinct CDR3 sequences, approximately 25% of them with a count of one. Under 4% of the sample is in the top ten clones.

V is reduced by 6 bases and J by 2 bases, leaving a spacing of 10 bases between them. The CDR3 spans 13 residues, from the cysteine through the phenylalanine. Of all the DNA, just the CDR3 is kept, 39 bases in frame from base 1. Reading the germline V gene gives CDR1 ENHRY and CDR2 SYGVKD. The data were also submitted as part of a second study, on T cells of mothers and their children. As described in the second report: Nine systemically healthy Caucasian individuals served as donors, namely three mothers together with their six children. cDNA synthesis used all of the extracted RNA, with roughly 1.5 ug of RNA in each 15 ul reaction. In the second PCR, the M1S primer added sample barcodes and 2-4 random nucleotides. More than 8 million TCR beta CDR3 reads were obtained from each mother, and roughly 3 million reads were obtained from each child. In both related and unrelated pairs, thymic selection shapes the output of TCR recombination in a similar way, with inherited differences having only a minor effect. Related mother-child pairs always showed normalized repertoire overlap that was slightly higher than in unrelated mother-child pairs, though the difference was never significant. Persistent microchimeric T cell clones were not detected, at a sensitivity of approximately 93 clones per million clonotypes. The study used deep NGS to compare TCR beta repertoires of mothers and children, seeking features distinguishing related mother-child pairs from unrelated individuals. On average, the children were about 10 +/- 4 years old, while the mothers were 40 +/- 4 years old. Libraries were sequenced on Illumina HiSeq 2000 with 100+100 nt paired-end reads after adapter ligation with NEBNext reagents. Mother and child libraries were prepared a month apart and sequenced in separate runs to prevent cross-contamination. For each donor, between about 500,000 and 2,100,000 distinct TCR beta clonotypes were identified. Naive TCR beta clonotypes were estimated from low-frequency clonotypes matched to each donor's FACS-determined naive share, without sorting.

This chain joins TRBV10-3 to TRBJ2-5; tentative D gene TRBD2, with 5 bases matching. Sequencing input: blood. This clonotype was obtained from a boy between 10 and 17 years old in good health. The CDR3 has the sequence CAIRGDVQETQYF. The nucleotides are TGTGCCATCAGGGGAGACGTTCAAGAGACCCAGTACTTC.